This T cell receptor beta chain emerged from a study of beta chain features in type 1 diabetes. Study context: What patients shared with healthy donors was a similar profile of age, gender and cell yields.

General observations from the study: Cells expressing TCR highly could be over-represented by cDNA sequencing.

CD45RO/CCR7/CD25/CD127/CD95/CD27 sorting isolated CD4+ naive, central memory, regulatory and stem cell-like memory cells. The CDR3 length is 14 residues. Germline CDR1 and CDR2: SGHNT and YYREEE (reference sequence). The ends lost 5 bases at V and 3 bases at J; junction bases unmatched: 4. Expressed TCRB transcripts were sequenced because the entire RNA isolate underwent reverse transcription. About 3.57 million reads per sample were averaged for naive, central memory and regulatory samples. The data were produced by immunoSEQ multiplex PCR, yet TCRdb's version contains in-frame clones alone and is incomplete. The table records about 140,000 clones, 9.5% to 10% of them present only once. Details on this clone: Antigen unknown.

This receptor was identified in a woman aged 40-49 years in good health. The rearrangement links TRBV5-4 to TRBJ1-2; 10 nucleotides line up with TRBD1. Specimen: central memory CD4+ T cells from blood. CDR3 protein: CASRRTGGYYGYTF. CDR3 nucleotide sequence: TGTGCCAGCAGAAGGACAGGGGGTTACTATGGCTACACCTTC. The full variable domain, completed using reference TRBV5-4 and TRBJ1-2, is ETGVTQSPTHLIKTRGQQVTLRCSSQSGHNTVSWYQQALGQGPQFIFQYYREEENGRGNFPPRFSGLQFPNYSSELNVNALELDDSALYLCASRRTGGYYGYTFGSGTRLTVV.